This T cell receptor (beta chain) appears in the sequencing data of a study of siplizumab effects on memory and regulatory T cells. This clone is a singleton in its sample. Its matching antigen is unknown. Study-level results: Among alloreactive clones, only a minor fraction mapped to unstimulated subsets. Naive T cell populations appeared to exhibit greater diversity than memory cells and appeared to be major alloresponse contributors. Among mappable alloreactive CD4+ clones, the Treg-derived fraction averaged approximately 75% with siplizumab versus less than 35% in controls.

TCRdb's table, derived via immunoSEQ multiplex PCR, lists solely in-frame clones and lacks some. The sample includes roughly 92,000 clones, roughly 94% of them seen just once. The sample comprised non-Treg CD4+ T cells sorted from blood. This TCR was sampled from a human donor in good health.

The CDR3 bases are TGTGCCAGCAGTTACTCGAAGAGGGTTGAGCAGTTCTTC. It translates to CASSYSKRVEQFF. The chain is built from TRBV6-6 and TRBJ2-1, with D perhaps matching TRBD2 (5 bases). Germline lookup yields CDR1 MNHNY and CDR2 SVGAGI (reference sequence). The CDR3 is 13 amino acids. The germline V and J ends were trimmed by 0 bases and 9 bases, with 9 bases remaining between them.